This is a list of T cell receptor beta chains from one sample in a study of cytomegalovirus exposure and HLA in healthy donors. Generated by immunoSEQ multiplex PCR, the TCRdb table keeps only in-frame clones and is missing some. In the table there are fewer than 140,000 clones, roughly 80% of which are singletons. The sequenced sample was PBMCs. Receptor source: a man aged 55 to 69 in good health and CMV-seronegative. Both conserved end residues are part of each CDR3. The D gene is left open where the match is weak. Not all rows give a size; the values are once, few, many and, for expanded clones, a class.

>TRBJ2-7|TRBD2|TRBV19|NA
CASSSGGAILYEQYF
>TRBJ1-5|NA|TRBV7-8|few
CASSSQYSNQPQHF
>TRBJ2-2|NA|TRBV28|NA
CASKLSRELFF
>TRBJ2-1|NA|TRBV7-6|few
CASSLEPKTTGFGGEQFF
>TRBJ2-1|TRBD2|TRBV2|NA
CASSEMTSGGYEQFF
>TRBJ2-2|NA|TRBV28|NA
CASSFPRQAYTGELFF
>TRBJ2-5|NA|TRBV5-1|NA
CASSPRDTGQETQYF
>TRBJ1-6|NA|TRBV6-4|once
CAMVGLGRGPINSPLHF
>TRBJ2-1|NA|TRBV30|NA
CAWIKTGGYNEQFF
>TRBJ2-1|TRBD2|TRBV7-2|NA
CASSSGTSGGIDEQFF
>TRBJ2-3|TRBD2|TRBV2|NA
CASSAGLAGGTDTQYF
>TRBJ1-5|NA|TRBV30|once
CAWSVSGGSSNQPQHF
>NA|TRBD1|TRBV29-1|few
CSTRTGIYEQYF
>TRBJ2-2|TRBD2|TRBV23-1|NA
CASSQSRLAGNTGELFF
>TRBJ1-1|NA|TRBV29-1|NA
CSVEIQFEAFF
>TRBJ1-1|NA|TRBV2|NA
CASRLTGNTEAFF
>TRBJ2-3|TRBD1|TRBV5-4|NA
CASRGTGVQNTQYF
>TRBJ2-2|NA|TRBV30|NA
CAWSVGLAGVGELFF
>TRBJ1-2|NA|TRBV6-6|NA
CASSPQDYGYTF
>TRBJ1-1|TRBD1|TRBV12-5|NA
CASGAGTGLNTEAFF